This T cell receptor beta chain was documented in a study of T cell responses to AZD1222 COVID-19 vaccine. This CDR3 comprises 16 residues. The germline V and J ends were trimmed by 0 bases and 0 bases, with 15 bases remaining between them. Germline CDR1 is GTSNPN and CDR2 is SVGIG (reference sequence). Produced via immunoSEQ multiplex PCR; TCRdb's table is partial and in-frame only. Of roughly 100,000 clones listed, 85% to 90% are singletons. Details on this clone: Its specificity is not known.

Whole-study findings and limits: CD4 TCRs linked to vaccination spanned spike, dominating at 160-218 and 743-854.

The chain links TRBV30 to TRBJ2-7; D perhaps matches TRBD1 (6 bases). This TCR was sampled from an adult in good health. Sequenced material: peripheral blood, taken on day 0 of AZD1222 vaccination. The CDR3 loop reads CAWSVRWSGDSYEQYF. In DNA, the CDR3 is TGTGCCTGGAGTGTACGCTGGTCAGGGGACTCCTACGAGCAGTACTTC. The entire variable domain, with the rest obtained from reference TRBV30 and TRBJ2-7, is as follows: SQTIHQWPATLVQPVGSPLSLECTVEGTSNPNLYWYRQAAGRGLQLLFYSVGIGQISSEVPQNLSASRPQDRQFILSSKKLLLSDSGFYLCAWSVRWSGDSYEQYFGPGTRLTVT.